The following is a TCR beta chain sequence with its context. V gave up 7 bases and J gave up 2 bases; unmatched junction bases: 2. CDR1 SQVTM and CDR2 ANQGSEA come from the germline V gene. This CDR3 has 12 residues. The data are from a study of cytomegalovirus exposure and HLA in healthy donors. PCR employed 60 Vbeta and 13 Jbeta primers. The method was immunoSEQ multiplex PCR; TCRdb's version includes in-frame clones alone and lacks a portion of them. The sample carries under 200,000 clones, approximately 75% recorded once. The clonotype comes from a man between 50 and 59 years old in good health and CMV-seropositive. This chain joins TRBV29-1 and TRBJ2-7; 10 bases are shared with TRBD1. Sequencing was performed on PBMCs. The CDR3 DNA reads as TGCAGCGGAGGACAGGGGGCCTACGAGCAGTACTTC. This codes for CSGGQGAYEQYF.